These T cell receptor beta chains were read from a single sample in a study of T cell responses to AZD1222 COVID-19 vaccine. The repertoire was sequenced with immunoSEQ multiplex PCR; TCRdb's copy has only in-frame clones and lacks some. The sample yields about 160,000 clones, around nine tenths seen once. The input for sequencing was peripheral blood, taken on day 0 of AZD1222 vaccination. The origin of the receptors is an adult in good health. CDR3s include the opening cysteine and the closing phenylalanine or tryptophan. A D gene is named only where the DNA matches it firmly. Clone size is shown for a subset of rows, as once, few, many or a class of expanded clone.

d_gene	abundance	v_gene	j_gene	CDR3aa	CDR3nt
TRBD2	NA	TRBV5-4	TRBJ2-1	CASSLAKVGTSGNEQFF	TGTGCCAGCAGCTTGGCCAAGGTTGGGACTAGCGGGAATGAGCAGTTCTTC
TRBD2	NA	TRBV7-9	TRBJ2-7	CASSRTSGVYEQYF	TGTGCCAGCAGCAGGACTAGCGGGGTCTACGAGCAGTACTTC
NA	NA	TRBV30	TRBJ2-7	CAWRPQGGTSLYEQYF	TGTGCCTGGAGGCCTCAGGGGGGGACTTCTCTATACGAGCAGTACTTC
TRBD2	NA	TRBV7-8	TRBJ2-5	CASSPRGGSRETQYF	TGTGCCAGCAGCCCCCGGGGAGGGAGTAGAGAGACCCAGTACTTC
TRBD2	NA	TRBV5-1	TRBJ2-5	CASSSGGYSQETQYF	TGCGCCAGCAGCTCGGGGGGGTACTCTCAAGAGACCCAGTACTTC
NA	NA	TRBV3-1/TRBV3-2	TRBJ2-1	CASSQDHGRNEQFF	TGTGCCAGCAGCCAAGACCACGGTCGCAATGAGCAGTTCTTC
TRBD1	NA	TRBV9	TRBJ1-6	CASSVGQGSYNSPLHF	TGTGCCAGCAGCGTCGGACAGGGCTCCTATAATTCACCCCTCCACTTT
TRBD1	NA	TRBV20-1	TRBJ1-1	CSASLPQGASTEAFF	TGCAGTGCTAGTCTACCACAGGGGGCGAGTACTGAAGCTTTCTTT
TRBD1	NA	TRBV27	TRBJ2-7	CASRPLGQGFEQYF	TGTGCCAGCAGACCACTTGGACAGGGCTTCGAGCAGTACTTC
NA	NA	TRBV6-2/TRBV6-3	TRBJ1-1	CASSYLRVNTEAFF	TGTGCCAGCAGTTACCTCAGGGTGAACACTGAAGCTTTCTTT
TRBD2	few	TRBV5-8	TRBJ2-1	CASSLDWTSGSTTYNEQFF	TGTGCCAGCAGCTTGGATTGGACTAGCGGGAGTACAACCTACAATGAGCAGTTCTTC
NA	NA	TRBV27	TRBJ1-1	CASSFQQGNTEAFF	TGTGCCAGCAGTTTCCAACAGGGGAACACTGAAGCTTTCTTT
NA	NA	TRBV7-8	TRBJ1-6	CASSSYGGNPPLHF	TGTGCCAGCAGCTCCTACGGGGGTAATCCACCCCTCCACTTT
NA	NA	TRBV4-3	TRBJ1-4	CASSQGPRDVSEKLFF	TGCGCCAGCAGCCAAGGTCCCAGGGACGTGAGTGAAAAACTGTTTTTT
TRBD1	NA	TRBV5-6	TRBJ1-2	CASSPGTGIGYTF	TGTGCCAGCAGCCCCGGGACAGGGATTGGCTACACCTTC
NA	NA	TRBV10-3	TRBJ2-7	CAISPGGSGFSYEQYF	TGTGCCATCAGTCCTGGAGGTAGCGGATTCTCCTACGAGCAGTACTTC
TRBD1	NA	TRBV30	TRBJ1-1	CAWRRDRGTPEAFF	TGTGCCTGGAGGAGGGACAGGGGGACCCCTGAAGCTTTCTTT
TRBD1	NA	TRBV30	TRBJ1-1	CAWRNAAWDRRNTEAFF	TGTGCCTGGAGAAATGCGGCATGGGACAGAAGGAACACTGAAGCTTTCTTT
TRBD1	NA	TRBV19	TRBJ1-3	CASSTTGGRNTIYF	TGTGCCAGTAGTACGACAGGGGGCCGAAACACCATATATTTT
NA	NA	TRBV28	TRBJ1-2	CASSLSRGYTF	TGTGCCAGCAGTTTATCCCGGGGGTACACCTTC
NA	once	TRBV7-9	TRBJ1-5	CASSLEGGHQPQHF	TGTGCCAGCAGCTTAGAAGGGGGGCATCAGCCCCAGCATTTT